Each of the 8 T cell receptor beta chains below was sequenced from the same sample in a study of identical twins. MiXCR, applied by TCRdb to the 5' RACE reads, yields one record per CDR3 protein. The table shows a few hundred thousand distinct CDR3 sequences, with over 9.5% occurring only once. What was sequenced was memory T cells sorted from blood. These receptors were collected from a man between 45 and 60 years old in good health.

V gene TRBV3-1 combines with J gene TRBJ2-2; D is uncertain. The CDR3 is made up of 18 amino acids. Trimming shortened V by 0 bases and J by 3 bases, and 17 bases separated the two germline ends. Germline V gives CDR1 LGHDT, CDR2 YNNKEL (reference sequence). The CDR3 loop is CASSQDSYLSAYTGELFF. The CDR3 region has the DNA TGTGCCAGCAGCCAAGATAGTTATCTCTCGGCATACACCGGGGAGCTGTTTTTT.

In this sample, this clonotype turned up a few times. The gene calls are TRBV10-3 and TRBJ2-3, with 12 bases that match TRBD1. The length of the CDR3 is 16 residues. The V gene's germline CDR1 is ENHRY and CDR2 SYGVKD. V shed 2 bases and J 4 bases; nucleotides not matched to a gene: 4. The DNA for the CDR3 is TGTGCCATCAGTGAGACGGGACAGGGGGCGGCAGATACGCAGTATTTT. Residues: CAISETGQGAADTQYF.

This clonotype was seen more than once but under ten times. This rearrangement joins TRBV27 to TRBJ2-1, with a tentative D call TRBD2 (7 bases). V lost 1 base and J 12 bases, leaving 22 bases between the germline ends. The germline V gene encodes CDR1 MNHEY and CDR2 SMNVEV (reference sequence). This CDR3 is 16 amino acids long. The CDR3 DNA is TGTGCCAGCAGTTTATGGGGGAGGGGGGACCAGGACCGGCAGTTCTTC. The encoded protein is CASSLWGRGDQDRQFF.

The CDR3 DNA reads TGTGCCAGTAGTATAGGATTCGGGGGCGCTCCCCAAGAGACCCAGTACTTC. It is translated as CASSIGFGGAPQETQYF. The chain couples TRBV19 to TRBJ2-5; the D call may be TRBD1 or TRBD2 (6 bases each). Germline V gene data show CDR1 as LNHDA and CDR2 as SQIVND (reference sequence). CDR3 length: 17 residues. V was cut by 1 base and J by 1 base, with 16 bases left in between.

The rearrangement joins TRBV28 to TRBJ2-7; tentatively, D is TRBD1 (5 bases). The V and J ends lost 3 bases and 1 base respectively, with 13 bases between them. The CDR3 sequence is 15 residues long. Germline V gives CDR1 MDHEN, CDR2 SYDVKM. CDR3 protein: CASSLPLGRSYEQYF. The DNA for the CDR3 is TGTGCCAGCAGTTTGCCCCTGGGGCGATCCTACGAGCAGTACTTC.

This sequence joins TRBV7-9 and TRBJ1-6; TRBD1 agrees at 10 bases. The germline CDR1 and CDR2 sequences are SEHNR and FQNEAQ (reference sequence). Trimming cost V 6 bases and J 10 bases; bases outside gene matches: 9. This CDR3 is 15 amino acids long. The CDR3 is CASSFPGQGNSPLHF. DNA of the CDR3: TGTGCCAGCAGTTTCCCGGGACAGGGGAACTCACCCCTCCACTTT.

This clonotype has more than one count but fewer than ten. This chain connects TRBV5-1 to TRBJ2-7; 9 bases are shared with TRBD2. Trimming took 0 bases from V and 4 from J; bases not matched to a gene: 5. Germline lookup yields CDR1 SGHRS and CDR2 YFSETQ. This CDR3 region has 15 residues. The CDR3 DNA sequence: TGCGCCAGCAGCTTGGGAGCTAGCGGGACATACGAGCAGTACTTC. This gives the protein CASSLGASGTYEQYF.

This clonotype was seen more than once but under ten times. V gene TRBV18 combines with J gene TRBJ2-7; the D gene could be TRBD1 or TRBD2 (5 bases each). The V gene's germline CDR1 is KGHSH and CDR2 LQKENI. The CDR3 consists of 14 residues. Trimming shortened V by 6 bases and J by 0 bases, and 12 bases separated the two germline ends. The CDR3: CASSRDGRSYEQYF. As DNA, the CDR3 is TGTGCCAGCTCGAGGGACGGTCGCTCCTACGAGCAGTACTTC. The whole variable domain, remainder taken from reference TRBV18 and TRBJ2-7, is NAGVMQNPRHLVRRRGQEARLRCSPMKGHSHVYWYRQLPEEGLKFMVYLQKENIIDESGMPKERFSAEFPKEGPSILRIQQVVRGDSAAYFCASSRDGRSYEQYFGPGTRLTVT.